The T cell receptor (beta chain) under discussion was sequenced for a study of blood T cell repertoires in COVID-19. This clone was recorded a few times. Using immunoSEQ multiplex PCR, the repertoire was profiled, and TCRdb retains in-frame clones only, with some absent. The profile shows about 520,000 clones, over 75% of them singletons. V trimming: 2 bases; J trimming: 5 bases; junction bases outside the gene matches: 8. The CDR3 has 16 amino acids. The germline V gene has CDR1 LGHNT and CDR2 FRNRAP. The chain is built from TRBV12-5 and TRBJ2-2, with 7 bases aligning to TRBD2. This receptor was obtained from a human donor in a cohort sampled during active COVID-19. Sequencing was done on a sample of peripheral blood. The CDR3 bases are TGTGCTAGTGGTTTGATGCGGACTAGAGGTACCGGGGAGCTGTTTTTT. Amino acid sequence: CASGLMRTRGTGELFF.